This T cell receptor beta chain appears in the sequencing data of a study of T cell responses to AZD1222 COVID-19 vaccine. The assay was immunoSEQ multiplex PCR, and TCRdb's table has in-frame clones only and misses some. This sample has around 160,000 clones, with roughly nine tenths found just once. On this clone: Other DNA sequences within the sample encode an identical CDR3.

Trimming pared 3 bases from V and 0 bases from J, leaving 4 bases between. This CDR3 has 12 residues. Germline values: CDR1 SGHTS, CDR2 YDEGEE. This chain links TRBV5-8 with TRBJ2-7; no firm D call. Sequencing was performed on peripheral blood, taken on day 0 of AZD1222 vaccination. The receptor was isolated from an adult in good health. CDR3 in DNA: TGTGCCAGCAGCTCCCTCTCCTACGAGCAGTACTTC. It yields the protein CASSSLSYEQYF.